A single sample gave rise to the 4 T cell receptor beta chains below, sequenced in a study of blood T cell repertoires in COVID-19 (dated by TCRdb to the early 2020s). Library generation was performed with the immunoSEQ multiplex PCR assay. TCRdb took over this immuneACCESS table, retaining in-frame rearrangements with V and J assigned. Such tables are incomplete; in checked studies, under half of the missing clones stem from an unresolved V gene, and the remainder is unexplained. The sample has tens of thousands of clones on record, around 80% of them singletons. About 26% of the sample goes to the ten largest clones. Sequencing was carried out using peripheral blood. The receptors were sampled from a man in his fifties or sixties with active or convalescent COVID-19.

This chain connects TRBV28 to TRBJ1-4, with D possibly being TRBD1 (5 bases). The CDR3 runs 14 residues. V was pared by 2 bases and J by 6 bases, with 10 bases between. Looked up from germline, CDR1 is MDHEN and CDR2 is SYDVKM. The CDR3 DNA reads as TGTGCCAGCAGTTTAAGCCAGGGTTATGAAAAACTGTTTTTT. This translates into CASSLSQGYEKLFF.

CDR3 sequence: CASSYGTSSHTDTQYF. The CDR3 DNA reads TGTGCCAGCAGTTACGGCACTAGCTCCCACACAGATACGCAGTATTTT. The chain has TRBV6-2 or TRBV6-3 and TRBJ2-3, with D perhaps TRBD2 (6 bases). Germline assignment: CDR1 MNHEY and CDR2 SVGEGT. V lost 2 bases and J 2 bases, leaving 14 bases between the germline ends. This CDR3 has 16 residues.

In its sample, this clone was seen a few times. This sequence joins TRBV15 and TRBJ1-3, with D uncertain. This CDR3 contains 18 residues. CDR1 and CDR2 from the germline V gene are LNHNV and YYDKDF (reference sequence). Trimming removed 3 bases at V and 3 bases at J, with 21 bases between. This CDR3 is CATSRSPGERLYGNTIYF. DNA of the CDR3: TGTGCCACCAGCAGGTCCCCCGGGGAACGGTTGTATGGAAACACCATATATTTT.

The sample holds a few counts of this clone. J is TRBJ1-6 and V is TRBV9; D not certain. This CDR3 comprises 14 residues. Trimming cost V 2 bases and J 4 bases, with 7 bases left between them. The germline V gene has CDR1 SGDLS and CDR2 YYNGEE. CDR3 nucleotides: TGTGCCAGCAGCGTGCAGGTTTATAATTCACCCCTCCACTTT. Translated: CASSVQVYNSPLHF.